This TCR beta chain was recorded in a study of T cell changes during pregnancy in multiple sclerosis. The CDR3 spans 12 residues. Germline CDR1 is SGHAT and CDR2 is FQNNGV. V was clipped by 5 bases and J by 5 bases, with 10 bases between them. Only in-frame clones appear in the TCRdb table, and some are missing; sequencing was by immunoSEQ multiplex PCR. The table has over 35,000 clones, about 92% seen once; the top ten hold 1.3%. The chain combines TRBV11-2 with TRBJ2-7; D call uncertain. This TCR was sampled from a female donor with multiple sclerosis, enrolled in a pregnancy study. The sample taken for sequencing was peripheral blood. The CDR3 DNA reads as TGTGCCAGCAGCCCCTTGGGCCACGAGCAGTACTTC. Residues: CASSPLGHEQYF.